The clone carrying this T cell receptor (beta chain) is a singleton in its sample. This sample is part of a study of OX40 agonist ivuxolimab in advanced cancers. As for the study in general: Given to patients was ivuxolimab, an agonistic anti-OX40 (CD134) antibody.

If patients had autoimmune disease history or systemic immunosuppression, they were excluded. Using immunoSEQ multiplex PCR, the repertoire was profiled, and TCRdb retains in-frame clones only, with some absent. The data show some 45,000 clones, with approximately 80% seen just once and roughly 20% held by the top ten. The sequencing used CD4+ or CD8+ T cells sorted from blood, collected in a trial of the OX40 agonist ivuxolimab. This sequence was found in an adult with an advanced solid tumor such as melanoma, head and neck, liver or kidney cancer.

This CDR3 is CATRTSGYEQYF. Written as DNA, the CDR3 is TGTGCCACCAGGACTAGCGGCTACGAGCAGTACTTC. The chain uses TRBV2 and TRBJ2-7, with 10 bases fitting TRBD2. From germline, CDR1 is SNHLY and CDR2 FYNNEI. Trimming cost V 10 bases and J 3 bases; bases outside gene matches: 3. The CDR3 totals 12 residues.